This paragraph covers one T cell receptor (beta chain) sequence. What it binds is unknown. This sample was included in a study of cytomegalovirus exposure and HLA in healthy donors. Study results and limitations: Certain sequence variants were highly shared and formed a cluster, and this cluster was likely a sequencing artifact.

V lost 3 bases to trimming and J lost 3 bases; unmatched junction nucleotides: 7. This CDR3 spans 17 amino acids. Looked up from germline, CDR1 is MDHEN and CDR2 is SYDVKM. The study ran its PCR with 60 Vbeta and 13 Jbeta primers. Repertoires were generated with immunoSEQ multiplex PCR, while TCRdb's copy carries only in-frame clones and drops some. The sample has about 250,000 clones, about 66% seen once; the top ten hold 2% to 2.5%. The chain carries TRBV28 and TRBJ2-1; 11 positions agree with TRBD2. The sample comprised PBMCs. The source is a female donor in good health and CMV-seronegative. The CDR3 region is CASSFIRGTSGYNEQFF. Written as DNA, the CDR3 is TGTGCCAGCAGTTTTATTCGTGGGACTAGCGGCTACAATGAGCAGTTCTTC.